Following are 9 T cell receptor beta chains from one sample sequenced in a study of early T cells in non-severe SARS-CoV-2 infection listed by TCRdb under 2021. Library generation was performed with 5' RACE. TCRdb names NextSeq 500 as the instrument used. TCRdb cleaned the public reads at Q25 with fastp, built clones with MiXCR and kept in-frame beta chains. Records with the same CDR3 protein are collapsed into one entry carrying the most frequent genes and DNA. The sample yields 98,000 or so distinct CDR3 sequences; approximately 11% were counted once. Of the sample, approximately 5.4% is held by the ten largest clones. The sequenced sample was whole blood. Source of these receptors: an adult who was a healthcare worker with PCR-confirmed SARS-CoV-2 infection or an uninfected control (not recorded which).

This clonotype has a count of ten or more. The genes are TRBV9 and TRBJ2-1; 13 bases map to TRBD2. The germline V gene has CDR1 SGDLS and CDR2 YYNGEE. The V gene end was trimmed by 0 bases and the J gene end by 4 bases; junction bases not matched to a gene: 13. The CDR3 covers 20 residues. This CDR3 is CASSVGSATSGRQGYNEQFF. The CDR3 DNA is TGTGCCAGCAGCGTAGGATCTGCGACTAGCGGGAGGCAGGGTTACAATGAGCAGTTCTTC.

The chain's CDR3 is CASSFTRKNEQFF. CDR3 in DNA: TGTGCCAGCAGCTTCACTAGAAAGAATGAGCAGTTCTTC. The chain is built from TRBV7-2 and TRBJ2-1; D may be TRBD2 (5 bases). The CDR3 is 13 residues long. V was trimmed by 3 bases and J by 7 bases, leaving 10 bases between them. Germline loops: CDR1 SGHTA, CDR2 FQGNSA.

Turning to this clonotype: A read error may explain this, as a much larger clone is one base away. This sequence joins TRBV4-2 and TRBJ2-5; tentatively, D is TRBD1 (6 bases). This CDR3 spans 16 amino acids. Germline CDR1 is LGHNA and CDR2 is YNFKEQ. This chain's CDR3 is CVSSREIGQYQETQYF. The CDR3 coding sequence is TGTGTCAGCAGCCGCGAGATTGGACAGTATCAAGAGACCCAGTACTTC.

In its sample, this clonotype was seen many times. This chain links TRBV12-3 or TRBV12-4 with TRBJ2-3, with 7 bases identical to TRBD2. This CDR3 is 15 amino acids long. J lost 0 bases, V lost 7 bases, and 7 bases had no gene match. DNA for the CDR3: TGTGCCAGCACGCGAGCGGGGTTGAGCACAGATACGCAGTATTTT. It yields the protein CASTRAGLSTDTQYF.

V and J are TRBV2 and TRBJ1-2, with 8 bases that match TRBD1. CDR1 SNHLY and CDR2 FYNNEI come from the germline V gene. Trimming at V came to 8 bases and at J to 6 bases, leaving 8 bases not matched to a gene. The CDR3 is 13 amino acids. The CDR3 DNA reads TGTGCCAGCGAAGTCAGGGGGCGAGATGGCTACACCTTC. Protein: CASEVRGRDGYTF.

The chain uses TRBV28 and TRBJ2-7; D possibly uses TRBD1 or TRBD2 (6 bases each). The CDR3 consists of 13 residues. V was shortened by 11 bases and J by 1 base, with 15 bases between the two germline ends. Germline CDR1 reads MDHEN; CDR2 reads SYDVKM. The CDR3 nucleotides read TGTGCCTCCCGGGAGCAGGGGTCCTACGAGCAGTACTTC. Translated, it gives CASREQGSYEQYF.

The chain couples TRBV6-1 to TRBJ2-6; TRBD1 might be the D (6 bases). Germline CDR1 is MNHNS and CDR2 is SASEGT. This CDR3 is built from 14 residues. Trimming left V 9 bases short and J 2 bases short, with 11 bases between. Here the CDR3 DNA reads TGTGCCAGTACGAACAGGGCTGGGGCCAACGTCCTGACTTTC. It is translated as CASTNRAGANVLTF.

This clonotype was recorded at least ten times. This sequence joins TRBV19 and TRBJ1-5; 10 positions match TRBD1. The CDR3 spans 18 residues. Per germline, CDR1 LNHDA and CDR2 SQIVND (reference sequence). V lost 6 bases, J lost 1 base, and 12 bases stayed unmatched. CDR3 loop: CASSPRDRGPSSNQPQHF. The CDR3 DNA follows: TGTGCCAGTAGCCCACGGGACAGGGGCCCATCGAGCAATCAGCCCCAGCATTTT.

The chain recombines TRBV2 with TRBJ1-1, with D perhaps matching TRBD1 (5 bases). The germline gives CDR1 SNHLY, CDR2 FYNNEI. Trimming took 6 bases from V and 2 from J, leaving 22 bases between them. The CDR3 runs to 17 residues. The CDR3 DNA follows: TGTGCCAGCAGGAGGGGCCCTGGGATCGATAGAAACACTGAAGCTTTCTTT. This encodes CASRRGPGIDRNTEAFF. The variable domain in full, completed from reference TRBV2 and TRBJ1-1, reads EPEVTQTPSHQVTQMGQEVILRCVPISNHLYFYWYRQILGQKVEFLVSFYNNEISEKSEIFDDQFSVERPDGSNFTLKIRSTKLEDSAMYFCASRRGPGIDRNTEAFFGQGTRLTVV.